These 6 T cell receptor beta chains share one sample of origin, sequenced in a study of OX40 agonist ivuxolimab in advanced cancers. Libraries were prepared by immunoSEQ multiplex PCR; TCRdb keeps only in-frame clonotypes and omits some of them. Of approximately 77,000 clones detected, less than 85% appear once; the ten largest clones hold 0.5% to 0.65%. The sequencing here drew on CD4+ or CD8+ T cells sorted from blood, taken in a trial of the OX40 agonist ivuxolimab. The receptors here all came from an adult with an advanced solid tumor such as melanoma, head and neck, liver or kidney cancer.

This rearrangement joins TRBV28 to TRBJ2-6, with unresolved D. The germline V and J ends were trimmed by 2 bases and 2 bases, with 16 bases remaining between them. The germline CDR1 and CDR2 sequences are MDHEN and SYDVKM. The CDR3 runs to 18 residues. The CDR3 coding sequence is TGTGCCAGCAGTTTACGCCCAGGTTTTAAGGCTGGGGCCAACGTCCTGACTTTC. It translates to CASSLRPGFKAGANVLTF.

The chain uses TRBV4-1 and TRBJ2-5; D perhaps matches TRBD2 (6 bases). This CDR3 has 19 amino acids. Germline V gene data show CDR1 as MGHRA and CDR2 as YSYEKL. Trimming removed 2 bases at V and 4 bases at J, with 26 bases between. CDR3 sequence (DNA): TGCGCCAGCAGCCAACGGTCGTGGTTTGGGGTGGAGGGGCCAGAGACCCAGTACTTC. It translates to CASSQRSWFGVEGPETQYF.

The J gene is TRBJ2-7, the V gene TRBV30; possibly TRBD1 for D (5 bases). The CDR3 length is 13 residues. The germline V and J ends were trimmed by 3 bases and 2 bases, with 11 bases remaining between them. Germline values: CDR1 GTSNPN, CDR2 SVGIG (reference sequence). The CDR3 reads CAWSALGAYEQYF. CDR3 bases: TGTGCCTGGAGCGCTCTAGGGGCCTACGAGCAGTACTTC.

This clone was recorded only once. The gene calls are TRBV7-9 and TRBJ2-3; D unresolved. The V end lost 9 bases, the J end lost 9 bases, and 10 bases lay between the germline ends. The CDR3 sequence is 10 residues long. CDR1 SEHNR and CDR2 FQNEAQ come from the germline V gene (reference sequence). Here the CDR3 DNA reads TGTGCCAGTCTACAAGGGACGCAGTATTTT. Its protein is CASLQGTQYF.

The CDR3 here is CAITGDPAGPQHF. As DNA, the CDR3 is TGTGCCATTACAGGGGATCCTGCGGGGCCCCAGCATTTT. This sequence joins TRBV10-3 and TRBJ1-5; the match to TRBD1 covers 7 bases. CDR3 size: 13 residues. The germline CDR1 and CDR2 sequences are ENHRY and SYGVKD. V lost 9 bases to trimming and J lost 9 bases; unmatched junction nucleotides: 11.

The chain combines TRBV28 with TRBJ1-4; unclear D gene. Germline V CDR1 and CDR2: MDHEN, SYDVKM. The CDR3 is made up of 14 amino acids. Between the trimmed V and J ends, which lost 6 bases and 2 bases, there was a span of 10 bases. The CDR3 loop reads CASSLTGTNEKLFF. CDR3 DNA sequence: TGTGCCAGCAGCCTGACGGGCACTAATGAAAAACTGTTTTTT.